This T cell receptor beta chain was retrieved from a study of blood T cell repertoires in COVID-19. V was pared by 4 bases and J by 10 bases, with 7 bases between. The CDR3 has 11 amino acids. Germline lookup yields CDR1 KGHDR and CDR2 SFDVKD. Participants' reported clinical history set cohort assignment. Before they entered the study, exposed participants had met a COVID-19 case within 2 weeks. Generated by immunoSEQ multiplex PCR, the TCRdb table keeps only in-frame clones and is missing some. The sample consists of some 340,000 clones, approximately 91% of them appearing once. This receptor was taken from a woman under 40 who had been exposed to COVID-19. The V call is TRBV24-1, the J call TRBJ2-1; D perhaps matches TRBD1 (5 bases). The sample taken for sequencing was PBMCs or T cells enriched from blood (not recorded which). CDR3 region: CATSEWGEQFF. As DNA, the CDR3 is TGTGCCACCAGTGAGTGGGGCGAGCAGTTCTTC.